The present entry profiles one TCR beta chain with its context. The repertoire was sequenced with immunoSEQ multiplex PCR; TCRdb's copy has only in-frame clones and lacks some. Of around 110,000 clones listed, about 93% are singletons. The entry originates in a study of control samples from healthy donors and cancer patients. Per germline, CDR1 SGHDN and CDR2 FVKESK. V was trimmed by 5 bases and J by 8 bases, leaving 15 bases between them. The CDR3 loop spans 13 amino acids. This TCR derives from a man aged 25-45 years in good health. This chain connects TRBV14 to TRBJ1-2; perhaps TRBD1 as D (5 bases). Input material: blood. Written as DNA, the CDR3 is TGTGCCAGCAGCTGGATGGGCGGGGACGGCTACACCTTC. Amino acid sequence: CASSWMGGDGYTF.